The subject of this entry is one T cell receptor (beta chain). Its antigen is still unknown. Every donor was a Caucasian adult from Nashville, Tennessee. Clones were sequenced by immunoSEQ multiplex PCR, and TCRdb holds only the in-frame ones, with some missing. Of millions of clones in the sample, 85% to 95% were seen once. The CDR3 loop spans 17 amino acids. Germline V lookup: CDR1 SGHTA, CDR2 FQGNSA. Deletions cut 3 bases from V and 4 bases from J, with 19 bases between. The sample originates from a study of shared clonotypes between healthy human individuals. Points from the study as a whole: Lower generation probabilities were found for non-shared clonotypes than for those shared by all four donors. Four donors showed sharing of around 5% of naive CD4 clonotypes. Sampling covered blood only; tissue repertoires likely differ.

This TCR was sampled from a young man in good health. This chain joins TRBV7-2 and TRBJ1-5; D is unresolved. The sequenced material came from naive CD4+ T cells sorted from blood. Noted subset: CD45RA+ positively selected. CDR3 residues: CASSFGPAGLPNQPQHF. In DNA form, the CDR3 reads TGTGCCAGCAGCTTTGGACCCGCCGGACTTCCAAATCAGCCCCAGCATTTT.